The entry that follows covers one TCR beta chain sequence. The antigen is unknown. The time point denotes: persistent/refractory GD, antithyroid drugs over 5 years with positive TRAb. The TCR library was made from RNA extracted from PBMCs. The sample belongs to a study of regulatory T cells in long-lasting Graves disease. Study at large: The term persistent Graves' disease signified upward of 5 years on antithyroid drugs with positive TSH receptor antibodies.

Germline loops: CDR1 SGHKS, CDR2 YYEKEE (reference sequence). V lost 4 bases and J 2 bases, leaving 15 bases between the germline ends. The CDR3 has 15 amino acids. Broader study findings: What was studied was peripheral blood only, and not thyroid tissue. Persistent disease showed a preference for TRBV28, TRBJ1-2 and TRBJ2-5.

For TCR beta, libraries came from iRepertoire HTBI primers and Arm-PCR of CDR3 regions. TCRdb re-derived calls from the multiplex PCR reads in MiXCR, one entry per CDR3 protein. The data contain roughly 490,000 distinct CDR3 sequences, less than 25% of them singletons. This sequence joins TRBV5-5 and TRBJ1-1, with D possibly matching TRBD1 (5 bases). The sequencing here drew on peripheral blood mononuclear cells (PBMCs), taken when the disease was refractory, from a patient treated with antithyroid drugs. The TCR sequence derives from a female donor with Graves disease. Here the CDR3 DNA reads TGTGCCAGCAGCCCCCAGGGCTCCCCTAACACTGAAGCTTTCTTT. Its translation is CASSPQGSPNTEAFF.